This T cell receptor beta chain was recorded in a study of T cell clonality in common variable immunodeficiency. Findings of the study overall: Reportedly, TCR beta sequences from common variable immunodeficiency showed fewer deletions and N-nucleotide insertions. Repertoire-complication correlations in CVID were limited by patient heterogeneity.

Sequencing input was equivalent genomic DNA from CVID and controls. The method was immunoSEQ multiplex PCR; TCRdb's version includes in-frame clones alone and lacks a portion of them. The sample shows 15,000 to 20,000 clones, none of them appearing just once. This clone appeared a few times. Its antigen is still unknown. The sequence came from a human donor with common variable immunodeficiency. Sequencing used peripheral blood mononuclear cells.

The sequenced CDR3 bases are TGTGCCAGCTCACCACCGTCGGGACAGATATCCAAAAGCAATCAGCCC. As protein: CASSPPSGQISKSNQP. The complete CDR3 sequence is CASSPPSGQISKSNQPQHF. The J gene is TRBJ1-5, the V gene TRBV18, with TRBD1 matching 7 bases. Read sequence stops 3 residues before the CDR3 end, and the germline J gene provides the missing end. There are 19 residues in the CDR3. V shed 0 bases and J 1 base; nucleotides not matched to a gene: 12. Germline lookup yields CDR1 KGHSH and CDR2 LQKENI.